The rows below give T cell receptor beta chains drawn from one sample of a study of cytomegalovirus exposure and HLA in healthy donors. TCRdb's table, derived via immunoSEQ multiplex PCR, lists solely in-frame clones and lacks some. The sample's table shows just over 150,000 clones. The sample comprised PBMCs. The receptors here all came from a man younger than 45 in good health and CMV-seronegative. Each CDR3 is given without its conserved first and last residue. Each record gives: V gene, CDR3 protein.

v_gene: TRBV5-1; CDR3aa: ASSLYSLNTEAF
v_gene: TRBV11-1; CDR3aa: ASRSTGRTEAF
v_gene: TRBV28; CDR3aa: ASSFPSRGPTEAF
v_gene: TRBV28; CDR3aa: ASSLERQGLFGELF
v_gene: TRBV10-3; CDR3aa: AIRMSSGRDDNEQF
v_gene: TRBV5-8; CDR3aa: ASSLASGRFDEQF
v_gene: TRBV29-1; CDR3aa: SGVQGMNTEAF
v_gene: TRBV29-1; CDR3aa: SVGTGATNTGELF
v_gene: TRBV6-5; CDR3aa: ASSYDSISGELF
v_gene: TRBV18; CDR3aa: ASSPGGSGATPRADTQY
v_gene: TRBV14; CDR3aa: ASSLAGSTDTQY
v_gene: TRBV5-1; CDR3aa: ASSFNTQETQY
v_gene: TRBV28; CDR3aa: ASTIGGEAGANVLT
v_gene: TRBV7-6; CDR3aa: ASSLGSGSYEQY
v_gene: TRBV11-2; CDR3aa: ASSLGSGRAARSEEQF
v_gene: TRBV4-2; CDR3aa: ASSQSGQGSSGANVLT
v_gene: TRBV6-1; CDR3aa: ASKQGNVNTIY
v_gene: TRBV4-2; CDR3aa: ASSQEGGSGQPQH
v_gene: TRBV5-1; CDR3aa: ASSLGLAGGSSYEQY
v_gene: TRBV2; CDR3aa: ASTGFYEQY
v_gene: TRBV9; CDR3aa: ASSPRDRGRMGGYT
v_gene: TRBV4-3; CDR3aa: ASSQEERIEGDTQY
v_gene: TRBV28; CDR3aa: ASSFGGSYEQY
v_gene: TRBV9; CDR3aa: ASSLGGEPATQY
v_gene: TRBV5-1; CDR3aa: ASSLPGTSGEGYNEQF
v_gene: TRBV30; CDR3aa: AWSLGLSTDTQY
v_gene: TRBV7-9; CDR3aa: ASSLGSMNYGYT
v_gene: TRBV5-1; CDR3aa: ASSSRGQADTQY
v_gene: TRBV4-1; CDR3aa: ASSSGTGGQPQH
v_gene: TRBV19; CDR3aa: ASSNWRTGHSGANVLT
v_gene: TRBV7-2; CDR3aa: ASSLARQGWEQY
v_gene: TRBV11-3; CDR3aa: ASTFTGFSGNTIY
v_gene: TRBV10-3; CDR3aa: AISESTRGYGYT
v_gene: TRBV4-2; CDR3aa: ASSQDKIRRFGTEAF
v_gene: TRBV19; CDR3aa: ASSSDGSGVLYEQY
v_gene: TRBV6-6; CDR3aa: ASSQTSPQETQY
v_gene: TRBV30; CDR3aa: AWSVGGIYEQY
v_gene: TRBV29-1; CDR3aa: SVVASGRKYEQY
v_gene: TRBV10-3; CDR3aa: AISESGGLAGSQETQY
v_gene: TRBV2; CDR3aa: ASSGAHIQETQY
v_gene: TRBV7-2; CDR3aa: ASSSDGLAIEQY
v_gene: TRBV27; CDR3aa: ASGRTGTTSSKQY
v_gene: TRBV4-1; CDR3aa: ASSQDTGLF
v_gene: TRBV6-6; CDR3aa: ASRRQEPDQKAF
v_gene: TRBV5-3; CDR3aa: ARSLAGTGVGEQY